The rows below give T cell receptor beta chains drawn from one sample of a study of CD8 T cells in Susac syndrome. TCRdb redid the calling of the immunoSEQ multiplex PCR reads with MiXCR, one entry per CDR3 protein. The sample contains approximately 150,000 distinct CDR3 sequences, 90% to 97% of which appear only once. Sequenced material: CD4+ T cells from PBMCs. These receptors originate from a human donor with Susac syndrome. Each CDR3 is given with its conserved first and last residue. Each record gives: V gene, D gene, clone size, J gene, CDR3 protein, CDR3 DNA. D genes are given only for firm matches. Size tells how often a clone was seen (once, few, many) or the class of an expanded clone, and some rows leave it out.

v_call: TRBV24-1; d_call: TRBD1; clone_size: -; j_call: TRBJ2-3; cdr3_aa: CATSDTGQGTDTQYF; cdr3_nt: TGTGCCACCAGTGACACCGGACAGGGGACAGATACGCAGTATTTT
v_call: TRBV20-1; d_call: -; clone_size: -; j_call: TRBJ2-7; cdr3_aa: CSARVERTVSYEQYF; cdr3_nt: TGCAGTGCTAGAGTCGAACGGACCGTCTCCTACGAGCAGTACTTC
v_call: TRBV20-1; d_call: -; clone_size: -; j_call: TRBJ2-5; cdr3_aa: CSASGVGKETQYF; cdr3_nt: TGCAGTGCTAGCGGGGTTGGGAAAGAGACCCAGTACTTC
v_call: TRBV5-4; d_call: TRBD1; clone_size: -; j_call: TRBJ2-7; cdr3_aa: CASSLGGTGGTLEQYF; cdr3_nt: TGTGCCAGCAGCTTGGGAGGGACAGGGGGGACGTTGGAGCAGTACTTC
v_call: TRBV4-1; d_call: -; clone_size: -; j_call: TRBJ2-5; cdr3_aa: CASSQDVRGSGETQYF; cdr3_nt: TGCGCCAGCAGCCAAGATGTACGGGGGTCGGGAGAGACCCAGTACTTC
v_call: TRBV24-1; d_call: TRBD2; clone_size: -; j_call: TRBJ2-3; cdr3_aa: CATSDPGTSGSYDTQYF; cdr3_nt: TGTGCCACCAGTGACCCCGGGACTAGCGGGAGCTACGATACGCAGTATTTT
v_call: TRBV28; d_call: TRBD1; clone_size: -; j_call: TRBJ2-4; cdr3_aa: CASRSGTAFADIQYF; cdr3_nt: TGTGCCAGCAGATCCGGGACAGCGTTTGCGGACATTCAGTACTTC
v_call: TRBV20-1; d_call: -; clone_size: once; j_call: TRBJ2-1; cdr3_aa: CSAPPAGWNEQFF; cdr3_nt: TGCAGTGCTCCCCCCGCAGGGTGGAATGAGCAGTTCTTC
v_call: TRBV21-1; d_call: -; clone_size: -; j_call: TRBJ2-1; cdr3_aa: CASSKKSGSSYNEQFF; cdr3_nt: TGTGCCAGCAGCAAAAAGAGCGGGAGCTCCTACAATGAGCAGTTCTTC
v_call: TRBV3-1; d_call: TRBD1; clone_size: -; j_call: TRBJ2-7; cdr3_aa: CASSRRGQGAGEQYF; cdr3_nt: TGTGCCAGCAGCCGACGGGGACAGGGGGCGGGGGAGCAGTACTTC
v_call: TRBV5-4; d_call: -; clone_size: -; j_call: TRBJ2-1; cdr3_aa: CASSPGRGPYNEQFF; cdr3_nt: TGTGCCAGCAGCCCGGGCAGGGGACCATACAATGAGCAGTTCTTC
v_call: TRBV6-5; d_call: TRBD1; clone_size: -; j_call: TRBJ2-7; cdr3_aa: CASSSSPGQGRYEQYF; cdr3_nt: TGTGCCAGCAGTTCTTCTCCGGGACAGGGCCGGTACGAGCAGTACTTC
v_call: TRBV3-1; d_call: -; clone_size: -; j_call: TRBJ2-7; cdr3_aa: CASSQEIHRTHEQYF; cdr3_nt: TGTGCCAGCAGCCAAGAGATCCATAGGACCCACGAGCAGTACTTC
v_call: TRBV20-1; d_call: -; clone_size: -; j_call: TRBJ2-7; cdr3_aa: CSAHPRVGNEQYF; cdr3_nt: TGCAGTGCCCACCCCAGGGTGGGGAACGAGCAGTACTTC
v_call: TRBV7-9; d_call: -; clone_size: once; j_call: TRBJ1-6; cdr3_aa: CATHRENSPLHF; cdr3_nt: TGTGCCACTCACAGGGAAAATTCACCCCTCCACTTT
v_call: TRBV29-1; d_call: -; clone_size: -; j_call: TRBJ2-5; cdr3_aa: CSATASPETQYF; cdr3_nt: TGCAGCGCCACGGCCTCCCCGGAGACCCAGTACTTC
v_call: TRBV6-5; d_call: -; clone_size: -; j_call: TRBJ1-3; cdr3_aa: CASLSGNTIYF; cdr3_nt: TGTGCCAGTCTTTCTGGAAACACCATATATTTT
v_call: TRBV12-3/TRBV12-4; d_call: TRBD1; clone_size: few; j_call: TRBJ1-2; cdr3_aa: CASSPGTGYGYTF; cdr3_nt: TGTGCCAGCAGTCCCGGGACAGGCTATGGCTACACCTTC
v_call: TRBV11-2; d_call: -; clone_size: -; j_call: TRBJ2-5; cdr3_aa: CASSGRGQETQYF; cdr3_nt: TGTGCCAGCAGCGGAAGGGGGCAAGAGACCCAGTACTTC
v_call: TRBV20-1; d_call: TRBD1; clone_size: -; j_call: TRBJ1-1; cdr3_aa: CSATRTGRMNTEAFF; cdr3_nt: TGCAGTGCTACGCGGACAGGGCGGATGAACACTGAAGCTTTCTTT
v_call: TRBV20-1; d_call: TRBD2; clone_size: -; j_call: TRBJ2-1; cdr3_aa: CSVGRSHEQFF; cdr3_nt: TGCAGTGTCGGGAGGTCCCATGAGCAGTTCTTC
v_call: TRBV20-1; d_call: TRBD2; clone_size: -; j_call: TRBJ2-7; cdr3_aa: CSAGTSGRYEQYF; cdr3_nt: TGCAGTGCAGGGACTAGCGGGAGATACGAGCAGTACTTC